These 20 T cell receptor beta chains originate from one sample sequenced in a study of T cells in tuberculosis. Profiling relied on immunoSEQ multiplex PCR, and the TCRdb table lists in-frame clones only, not all of them. The sample shows about 54,000 clones, 88% of them seen only once. Sorting used thawed, overnight-rested PBMC stained with anti-CD3, a viability dye and GMM-loaded CD1B tetramer. C32 glucose monomycolate from Rhodococcus equi was loaded onto the CD1B tetramers. The specimen was CD1b-GMM tetramer-negative cells sorted from PBMCs. These TCRs come from an adult woman with latent tuberculosis.

The chain links TRBV7-2 to TRBJ2-5; D is possibly TRBD2 (6 bases). The J call may be faulty, since TRBJ2-7 better matches the DNA end. The CDR3 is 15 residues long. The germline V gene encodes CDR1 SGHTA and CDR2 FQGNSA. CDR3 nucleotides: TGTGCCAGCAGCTTCGCGGGAAAGGCATGGCACGAGCAGTACTTC. It yields the protein CASSFAGKAWHEQYF.

In its sample, this clone was seen once. The rearrangement links TRBV5-1 to TRBJ2-7, with TRBD2 matching over 8 bases. V shed 1 base, J shed 1 base, and the junction held 16 bases outside the gene matches. Germline CDR1 is SGHRS and CDR2 is YFSETQ. The CDR3 has 19 residues. CDR3 nucleotides: TGCGCCAGCAGCTTGAATTGGGTTGGCGGGAGGATGCCGTCCTACGAGCAGTACTTC. This encodes CASSLNWVGGRMPSYEQYF.

This clone came up once. The genes are TRBV7-3 and TRBJ2-3; TRBD2 might be the D (7 bases). CDR1 is SGHTA, CDR2 FQGTGA, per germline. The V and J ends lost 5 bases and 4 bases respectively, with 13 bases between them. The CDR3 contains 14 residues. CDR3 DNA: TGTGCCAGCAGCGAAGGGGGGGGCCCAGATACGCAGTATTTT. Translating gives CASSEGGGPDTQYF.

CDR3 loop: CASSRQGNEQFF. CDR3 coding DNA: TGTGCCAGCAGCAGACAGGGGAATGAGCAGTTCTTC. The chain carries TRBV7-2 and TRBJ2-1, with 8 bases that match TRBD1. Germline CDR1 SGHTA, CDR2 FQGNSA. V lost 5 bases and J lost 7; bases outside the gene matches: 1. This CDR3 contains 12 residues.

The chain couples TRBV9 to TRBJ1-2, with D possibly TRBD1 on 6 matching bases. Trimming pared 0 bases from V and 4 bases from J, leaving 10 bases between. The germline V gene encodes CDR1 SGDLS and CDR2 YYNGEE. The CDR3 runs 14 residues. Here the CDR3 DNA reads TGTGCCAGCAGCGTAGGAGAACAGGGCTATGGCTACACCTTC. Protein: CASSVGEQGYGYTF.

This clone came up a few times. The chain joins TRBV5-4 to TRBJ2-5, with TRBD2 matching over 10 bases. J was trimmed by 3 bases and V by 4 bases; bases with no gene match: 9. This CDR3 spans 16 amino acids. Per germline, CDR1 SGHNT and CDR2 YYREEE (reference sequence). CDR3 sequence: CASSKRLAGIKETQYF. In DNA, the CDR3 is TGTGCCAGCAGCAAAAGACTAGCGGGTATCAAAGAGACCCAGTACTTC. The whole variable domain, filled in from reference TRBV5-4 and TRBJ2-5, reads ETGVTQSPTHLIKTRGQQVTLRCSSQSGHNTVSWYQQALGQGPQFIFQYYREEENGRGNFPPRFSGLQFPNYSSELNVNALELDDSALYLCASSKRLAGIKETQYFGPGTRLLVL.

The genes are TRBV11-2 and TRBJ2-3, with 13 bases that match TRBD2. The CDR3 extends over 16 amino acids. In germline, CDR1 is SGHAT, CDR2 FQNNGV. V shed 8 bases, J shed 7 bases, and the junction held 12 bases outside the gene matches. The CDR3 nucleotides read TGTGCCAGCGGTGCCTGGACTAGCGGGAGAGCACATACGCAGTATTTT. Its translation: CASGAWTSGRAHTQYF.

V and J are TRBV29-1 and TRBJ2-5; 10 positions agree with TRBD1. The germline CDR1 and CDR2 sequences are SQVTM and ANQGSEA. V lost 8 bases to trimming and J lost 2 bases; unmatched junction nucleotides: 8. CDR3 length equals 14 residues. In nucleotides, the CDR3 is TGCAGCTTCACCGGGGACAGGGGACAAGAGACCCAGTACTTC. It yields the protein CSFTGDRGQETQYF.

The chain links TRBV11-2 to TRBJ2-5, with no clear D. V was shortened by 0 bases and J by 0 bases, with 5 bases between the two germline ends. Germline CDR1 SGHAT, CDR2 FQNNGV. This CDR3 has 14 residues. CDR3 sequence (DNA): TGTGCCAGCAGCTTAGAAGCATACCAAGAGACCCAGTACTTC. It specifies CASSLEAYQETQYF.

The rearrangement uses TRBV29-1 and TRBJ2-1; D perhaps matches TRBD2 (5 bases). CDR1 is SQVTM, CDR2 ANQGSEA, per germline. Between the trimmed V and J ends, which lost 7 bases and 9 bases, there was a span of 22 bases. This CDR3 is built from 14 residues. Written as DNA, the CDR3 is TGCAGCGCCGGACTGAACGGAGAATGGGGTGAGCAGTTCTTC. Amino acids: CSAGLNGEWGEQFF.

The rearrangement links TRBV13 to TRBJ2-2, with TRBD2 as a possible D gene (6 bases). The V and J ends lost 11 bases and 0 bases respectively, with 16 bases between them. This CDR3 region has 15 residues. Per germline, CDR1 PRHDT and CDR2 FYEKMQ (reference sequence). CDR3 in amino acids: CACTPGTANTGELFF. CDR3 nucleotides: TGTGCCTGTACCCCCGGGACTGCGAACACCGGGGAGCTGTTTTTT.

This chain uses TRBV19 with TRBJ2-7; 9 bases align to TRBD1. The V gene's germline CDR1 is LNHDA and CDR2 SQIVND (reference sequence). The CDR3 totals 15 residues. J gave up 4 bases and V 5 bases, and 9 bases lay outside the gene matches. The CDR3 region has the DNA TGTGCCAGTAGTGTGACGGGGGACAGGGTATACGAGCAGTACTTC. Its protein product is CASSVTGDRVYEQYF.

The chain uses TRBV25-1 and TRBJ1-2; 8 bases agree with TRBD1. Germline CDR1 reads MGHDK; CDR2 reads SYGVNS. There are 15 residues in the CDR3. J was trimmed by 7 bases and V by 7 bases; bases with no gene match: 14. The CDR3 here is CASTPSGTGGGGYTF. DNA for the CDR3: TGTGCCAGCACCCCCTCCGGGACAGGAGGAGGTGGCTACACCTTC.

J is TRBJ2-3 and V is TRBV28, with 16 bases that match TRBD2. Germline CDR1 reads MDHEN; CDR2 reads SYDVKM. V lost 5 bases to trimming and J lost 5 bases; unmatched junction nucleotides: 16. CDR3 length equals 20 residues. CDR3 nucleotide sequence: TGTGCCAGCAGTGTCAACCCGGGACTAGCGGGGGGGCAAGCCAGAGATACGCAGTATTTT. It yields the protein CASSVNPGLAGGQARDTQYF. The variable domain in full, completed from reference TRBV28 and TRBJ2-3, reads DVKVTQSSRYLVKRTGEKVFLECVQDMDHENMFWYRQDPGLGLRLIYFSYDVKMKEKGDIPEGYSVSREKKERFSLILESASTNQTSMYLCASSVNPGLAGGQARDTQYFGPGTRLTVL.

CDR3 in amino acids: CASTDGQGHYEQYF. The DNA of the CDR3 is TGTGCCAGCACCGACGGACAGGGACATTACGAGCAGTACTTC. The chain carries TRBV28 and TRBJ2-7; 8 bases are a match to TRBD1. From germline, CDR1 is MDHEN and CDR2 SYDVKM. V was clipped by 7 bases and J by 4 bases; unmatched bases: 9. CDR3 length equals 14 residues. The full variable domain, with the rest looked up from reference TRBV28 and TRBJ2-7, is DVKVTQSSRYLVKRTGEKVFLECVQDMDHENMFWYRQDPGLGLRLIYFSYDVKMKEKGDIPEGYSVSREKKERFSLILESASTNQTSMYLCASTDGQGHYEQYFGPGTRLTVT.

The chain is built from TRBV28 and TRBJ1-1, with D uncertain. V was pared by 2 bases and J by 9 bases, with 10 bases between. Germline loops: CDR1 MDHEN, CDR2 SYDVKM. This CDR3 is 12 amino acids long. Written as DNA, the CDR3 is TGTGCCAGCAGTTTACCCCCGGGGAAAGCTTTCTTT. Its translation is CASSLPPGKAFF.

Regarding this clone: Germline is not matched at one junction end, which may reflect a read error. The chain is built from TRBV10-3 and TRBJ1-5; 10 bases line up with TRBD1. Germline V lookup: CDR1 ENHRY, CDR2 SYGVKD. The CDR3 extends over 15 amino acids. CDR3 in DNA: TGTGCCATCAATGAGACAGGGGGCGACGGACAGCCCCAGCATTTT. It translates to CAINETGGDGQPQHF.

This rearrangement joins TRBV13 to TRBJ2-7; 7 nucleotides match TRBD1. The germline V gene encodes CDR1 PRHDT and CDR2 FYEKMQ (reference sequence). CDR3 length: 14 residues. With V trimmed by 5 bases and J by 5 bases, 9 bases remained unmatched. This chain's CDR3 is CASSPRQGRNEQYF. In DNA, the CDR3 is TGTGCCAGCAGCCCCCGACAGGGAAGGAACGAGCAGTACTTC. Based on the CDR3 plus reference TRBV13 and TRBJ2-7, the full variable domain is AAGVIQSPRHLIKEKRETATLKCYPIPRHDTVYWYQQGPGQDPQFLISFYEKMQSDKGSIPDRFSAQQFSDYHSELNMSSLELGDSALYFCASSPRQGRNEQYFGPGTRLTVT.

The chain has TRBV29-1 and TRBJ1-2; D uncertain. Germline V gene data show CDR1 as SQVTM and CDR2 as ANQGSEA. V was trimmed by 1 base and J by 4 bases, leaving 7 bases between them. CDR3 length equals 12 residues. This chain's CDR3 is CSVEADRYGYTF. As DNA, the CDR3 is TGCAGCGTTGAAGCAGATCGCTATGGCTACACCTTC.

The chain is built from TRBV4-2 and TRBJ2-7, with D unresolved. Trimming stripped 5 bases from V and 3 bases from J, with 8 bases between. The CDR3 is 12 amino acids. Germline values: CDR1 LGHNA, CDR2 YNFKEQ. In nucleotides, the CDR3 is TGTGCCAGCAGCAAGACGGGCTACGAGCAGTACTTC. Translating gives CASSKTGYEQYF.